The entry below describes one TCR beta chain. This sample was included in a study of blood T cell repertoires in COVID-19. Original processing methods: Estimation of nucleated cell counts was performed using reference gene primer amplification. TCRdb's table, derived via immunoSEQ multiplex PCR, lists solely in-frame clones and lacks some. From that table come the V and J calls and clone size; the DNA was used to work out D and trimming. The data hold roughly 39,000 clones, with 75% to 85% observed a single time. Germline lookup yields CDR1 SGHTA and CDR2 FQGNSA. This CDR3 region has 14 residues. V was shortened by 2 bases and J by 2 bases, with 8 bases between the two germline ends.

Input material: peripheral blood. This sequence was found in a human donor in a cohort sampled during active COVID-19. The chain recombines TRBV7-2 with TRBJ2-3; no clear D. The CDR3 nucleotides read TGTGCCAGCAGCTTAATGGAGTTCACAGATACGCAGTATTTT. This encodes CASSLMEFTDTQYF.